The 5 T cell receptor beta chains given below trace back to one sample, sequenced in a study of T cells in Graves' hyperthyroidism and ophthalmopathy. RNA transcripts gave rise to amplified TCR beta CDR3 regions. First-round RT-PCR targeting the TCR CDR3 was performed with the HTBI primer set. In TCRdb, the multiplex PCR reads were re-called with MiXCR into one record per CDR3 protein. The table includes 550,000 to 700,000 distinct CDR3 sequences, around 42% detected once. Sequencing was performed on peripheral blood or thyroid tissue (not recorded which). The source is an adult woman with Graves' disease, either hyperthyroidism or ophthalmopathy (not recorded which).

This clonotype was seen only a few times. The CDR3 region has the DNA TGTGCCAGCAGCCCGGACCCCGATCAGCCCCAGCATTTT. Protein: CASSPDPDQPQHF. The V call is TRBV11-1, the J call TRBJ1-5, with D uncertain. The CDR3 is 13 residues long. The germline V gene has CDR1 SGHAT and CDR2 FQDESV (reference sequence). V was trimmed by 5 bases and J by 5 bases, leaving 10 bases between them. Filled out from reference TRBV11-1 and TRBJ1-5, the complete variable domain reads EAEVAQSPRYKITEKSQAVAFWCDPISGHATLYWYRQILGQGPELLVQFQDESVVDDSQLPKDRFSAERLKGVDSTLKIQPAELGDSAMYLCASSPDPDQPQHFGDGTRLSIL.

At least ten counts were recorded for this clonotype. CDR3 residues: CASSLAGGLSYEQYF. The CDR3 coding sequence is TGTGCCAGCAGCTTGGCGGGGGGCCTGTCATACGAGCAGTACTTC. The chain joins TRBV13 to TRBJ2-7; 8 bases agree with TRBD2. V dropped 3 bases and J dropped 4; count of bases not matched to a gene: 8. The V gene's germline CDR1 is PRHDT and CDR2 FYEKMQ (reference sequence). The CDR3 contains 15 residues. The full variable domain, rest sourced from reference TRBV13 and TRBJ2-7, is AAGVIQSPRHLIKEKRETATLKCYPIPRHDTVYWYQQGPGQDPQFLISFYEKMQSDKGSIPDRFSAQQFSDYHSELNMSSLELGDSALYFCASSLAGGLSYEQYFGPGTRLTVT.

This clonotype came up many times. This chain links TRBV29-1 with TRBJ1-1; D unresolved. Looked up from germline, CDR1 is SQVTM and CDR2 is ANQGSEA. V lost 7 bases, J lost 4 bases, and 16 bases lay in between. There are 13 residues in the CDR3. Written as DNA, the CDR3 is TGCAGCGCCCCCGCGGCGGGTGTCACTGAAGCTTTCTTT. It codes for CSAPAAGVTEAFF.

The chain couples TRBV20-1 to TRBJ1-5; no definite D call. Trimming cost V 0 bases and J 2 bases, with 14 bases left between them. Germline V gene sequence: CDR1 DFQATT, CDR2 SNEGSKA (reference sequence). The CDR3 length is 16 residues. The CDR3 DNA follows: TGCAGTGCTAGAGACGAGCGGGGTGCTGGCAATCAGCCCCAGCATTTT. It specifies CSARDERGAGNQPQHF.

The sample holds many counts of this clonotype. This rearrangement joins TRBV7-9 to TRBJ2-5; TRBD1 matches 8 bases. The V gene end was trimmed by 5 bases and the J gene end by 4 bases; junction bases not matched to a gene: 0. From germline, CDR1 is SEHNR and CDR2 FQNEAQ (reference sequence). This CDR3 has 12 residues. CDR3 loop: CASSGTGETQYF. DNA for the CDR3: TGTGCCAGCAGCGGGACAGGAGAGACCCAGTACTTC.